This paragraph covers one T cell receptor (beta chain) sequence. The antigen is not known. The source of the sample is a study of siplizumab effects on memory and regulatory T cells. Each sample contributed approximately 96,000 TCR templates to the assay. Clones were sequenced by immunoSEQ multiplex PCR, and TCRdb holds only the in-frame ones, with some missing. The data contain about 98,000 clones, approximately 90% of them singletons. V was shortened by 5 bases and J by 7 bases, with 15 bases between the two germline ends. CDR1 and CDR2 (germline): MNHEY, SVGAGI. The CDR3 is 13 residues long. General study results and limits: Both greater diversity than memory cells and a major contribution to the alloresponse seemed to characterize naive T cells. The mean Treg-derived percentage of mappable alloreactive CD4+ clones was roughly 69% with siplizumab compared with about 27% in controls.

This sequence was found in a human donor in good health. Sequenced material: CD4+ T cells sorted from blood. This chain links TRBV6-5 with TRBJ2-7, with a tentative D call TRBD1 (5 bases). CDR3 DNA: TGTGCCAGCAGTAGAACAGGAGCACGGGAGCAGTACTTC. Its protein product is CASSRTGAREQYF.